The following is a T cell receptor beta chain sequence with its context. Its antigen is undetermined. The sample comes from a study of human T cells and chemical hapten exposure. Study results and caveats: The number of TCRs above 1 in 1000 frequency did not change after DPC sensitization.

The sample's time point: healthy volunteer bleed at 6 weeks. The authors extracted total RNA from unfractionated whole blood. Germline CDR1 and CDR2: KGHSH and LQKENI. The CDR3 runs 14 residues. V was clipped by 5 bases and J by 6 bases, with 14 bases between them. Unique molecular identifiers were affixed to discrete cDNA molecules within the library. Each CDR3 protein is one row after TCRdb ran MiXCR on the RACE reads. The repertoire consists of some 78,000 distinct CDR3 sequences, with about 9% occurring once and the leading ten covering around 1.4%. The sample consisted of whole blood. This receptor was taken from a male donor in good health. Some clones in this sample may be carry-over from other donors' samples. The J gene is TRBJ1-5, the V gene TRBV18, with D possibly being TRBD1 (6 bases). The chain's CDR3 is CASSTQGKGQPQHF. The DNA for the CDR3 is TGTGCCAGCTCAACACAGGGTAAGGGTCAGCCCCAGCATTTT. Looking up the rest from reference TRBV18 and TRBJ1-5 gives the full variable domain: NAGVMQNPRHLVRRRGQEARLRCSPMKGHSHVYWYRQLPEEGLKFMVYLQKENIIDESGMPKERFSAEFPKEGPSILRIQQVVRGDSAAYFCASSTQGKGQPQHFGDGTRLSIL.